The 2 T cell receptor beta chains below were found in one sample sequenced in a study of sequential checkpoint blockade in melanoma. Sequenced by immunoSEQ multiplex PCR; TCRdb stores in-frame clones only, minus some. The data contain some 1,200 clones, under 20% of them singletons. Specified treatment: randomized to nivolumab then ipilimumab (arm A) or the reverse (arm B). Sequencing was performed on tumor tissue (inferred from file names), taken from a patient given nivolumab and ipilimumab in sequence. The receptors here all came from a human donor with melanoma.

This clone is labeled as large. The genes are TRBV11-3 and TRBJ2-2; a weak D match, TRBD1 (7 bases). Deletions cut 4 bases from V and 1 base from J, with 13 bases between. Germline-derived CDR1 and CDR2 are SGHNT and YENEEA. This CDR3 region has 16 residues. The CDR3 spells CASSWSRGENTGELFF. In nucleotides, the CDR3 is TGTGCCAGCAGCTGGAGCAGGGGGGAGAACACCGGGGAGCTGTTTTTT.

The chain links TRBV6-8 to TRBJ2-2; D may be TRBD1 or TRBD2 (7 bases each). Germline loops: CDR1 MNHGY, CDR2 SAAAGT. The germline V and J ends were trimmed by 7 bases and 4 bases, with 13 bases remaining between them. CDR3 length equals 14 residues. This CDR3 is CASTQGEGTGELFF. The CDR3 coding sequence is TGTGCCAGCACTCAGGGGGAGGGCACCGGGGAGCTGTTTTTT.